This T cell receptor beta chain derives from a study of T cells in Graves' hyperthyroidism and ophthalmopathy (dated by TCRdb to the late 2010s). Broadly, across the study: Peripheral blood samples were taken at the time of initial diagnosis, prior to any treatment. TCR V-J signatures able to tell the groups apart were searched for in a discovery cohort of approximately 95 patients, of whom more than 40 had Graves' ophthalmopathy and 57 had stable Graves' hyperthyroidism. Prospective prediction of ophthalmopathy was tested in an independent validation cohort consisting of fewer than 20 hyperthyroidism patients and some 16 patients who later progressed to ophthalmopathy. The roughly 90 discovery patients were divided at random into training and test sets in a 7:3 ratio. The study also compared thyroid tissue and blood T-cell repertoires from roughly six Graves' hyperthyroidism patients. After sampling, hyperthyroidism patients received methimazole starting at 30 mg daily, and ophthalmopathy patients received high-dose intravenous methylprednisolone. TCR Vbeta CDR3 sequencing of 120 to 150 peripheral blood samples (approximately 44 ophthalmopathy, 75 to 85 hyperthyroidism and approximately 17 progressor patients) is reported in the paper. Study-wide findings and limitations: No statistical method was used to set the sample size in advance, and investigators knew the group allocation. During validation, the model predicted progression to ophthalmopathy a median of approximately 6 months ahead of onset, with roughly 65% sensitivity and 72% to 85% specificity. Most expanded thyroid clonotypes (frequency above 0.001) were also found in blood, which suggests that blood repertoires may mirror thyroid immune responses. A 13 V-J signature model separated ophthalmopathy from stable hyperthyroidism, with 87.88% sensitivity and 81.08% specificity in cross-validation and 80%/75% in testing.

There are many counts of this clonotype. Its antigen target is currently unknown. Base qualities are not provided; no much larger clone lies one nucleotide away. The TCR beta CDR3 regions were amplified from RNA transcripts. For the first round of RT-PCR on the TCR CDR3, the HTBI primer set was used together with the Qiagen OneStep RT-PCR kit. Libraries were constructed in a second round of multiplex PCR, after which size selection and purification were carried out. Sequencing of the libraries was done on an Illumina HiSeq2000 using paired-end 100 bp reads. Concerning the study's data processing: SOAPnuke was used to process the raw data, with reads discarded if the reads contained adapters or uncalled bases, had a mean Phred below 15, or lacked an exact constant-primer or identifier match. COPE v1.2.5 was used to merge high-quality paired reads, and clonotypes were defined as unique nucleotide sequences. MiTCR v1.1 was used to align the clonotypes against IMGT TRBV, TRBD and TRBJ reference segments. The analysis was restricted to V-J combinations with a frequency above 0.0001, which together covered over 99% of the repertoires. A TCS score was defined as the ratio of F50 (clonal expansion) to E x V (chaos), with BLOSUM62-based TCRdist applied between CDR3 peptides within each V-J. Welch's t-statistics and random forest reduced 500 to 550 V-J features to around 14, which were used in a naive Bayes classifier (R e1071). TCRdb cleaned the public reads at Q25 with fastp, built clones with MiXCR and kept in-frame beta chains. Rows are combined by CDR3 protein, so each entry shows the most common genes and DNA. TCRdb, not the original authors, processed these V and J calls. A total of more than 650,000 distinct CDR3 sequences appear in this sample, less than 15% of them only once. The ten most abundant clones make up roughly a tenth of the sample.

Graves' hyperthyroidism was defined as stable when no progression to ophthalmopathy occurred over 18 months of follow-up. Hyperthyroidism patients were aged 18 to 65 years and newly diagnosed, with disease duration of less than 2 months. Patients with uncontrolled infections, other autoimmune diseases, pregnancy or lactation were excluded. Diagnoses relied on clinical symptoms, serum thyroxine and TRAb, thyroid ultrasound and orbital computed tomography. Ficoll-Paque density gradient centrifugation was used to isolate PBMCs from around 10 ml of fresh peripheral blood. Total RNA was extracted using Trizol reagent, and RNA quality was assessed on an Agilent 2100 Bioanalyzer. CDR1 and CDR2, looked up from the germline V gene, are MNHEY and SVGAGI. Its CDR3 holds 18 amino acids, cysteine through phenylalanine. Only the CDR3 portion is preserved as DNA: 54 bases, with reading frame beginning at the first base. After removal of 0 bases from V and 0 bases from J, the junction retains 11 bases not matched to a gene.

The sample taken for sequencing was blood. This clonotype was sampled from a woman aged 18-29 years with Graves' hyperthyroidism. The sequence links TRBV6-5 to TRBJ2-7; TRBD1 aligns with 7 central bases. The DNA is TGTGCCAGCAGTTACTCGAACCCCGGGACAGTAAGCTCCTACGAGCAGTACTTC. Its protein reads: CASSYSNPGTVSSYEQYF.